This TCR beta chain was identified during a study of blood T cell repertoires in COVID-19. In the study overall: Sites in the United States, Italy and Spain provided acute and convalescent COVID-19 samples. T cells, B-cell-depleted T cells, or PBMCs provided the cDNA or gDNA that served as material.

In Seattle, patients joined the study during active infection and were tracked longitudinally. In the original analysis: Estimation of nucleated cell counts was performed using reference gene primer amplification. TCRdb keeps only in-frame clones here, not all; method: immunoSEQ multiplex PCR. The DNA was the basis for D and trimming; V, J and clone size are from that table. Among about 53,000 clones listed, 81% were seen once. The sequence was collected from a woman aged 80 or over with COVID-19, enrolled during active disease. Sequencing input: peripheral blood.

DNA of the CDR3: TGTGCCAGCAGCAGGGGACAGGGTACCTACAATGAGCAGTTCTTC. Encoded protein: CASSRGQGTYNEQFF. The rearrangement joins TRBV11-2 to TRBJ2-1; 9 bases agree with TRBD1. Trimming took 5 bases from V and 2 from J; bases not matched to a gene: 4. The length of the CDR3 is 15 residues. Germline CDR1 SGHAT, CDR2 FQNNGV.